This note documents a single T cell receptor beta chain sequence. The data derive from a study of blood T cells in healthy people across ages. A second PCR, run for roughly 7 to 11 cycles, used a sample-barcoded 5' primer plus a J-beta primer mix. TCRdb called the 5' RACE reads again in MiXCR, with one record for every CDR3 protein. The sample contains hundreds of thousands of distinct CDR3 sequences, around a fifth of which appear only once. CDR1 is LNHNV and CDR2 is YYDKDF in the germline V gene (reference sequence). The CDR3 runs 12 residues. Trimming cost V 8 bases and J 8 bases, with 13 bases left between them.

The TCR originated in a man aged 70 or older in good health. The material sequenced was blood. The chain uses TRBV15 and TRBJ2-1; unclear D gene. The CDR3 coding sequence is TGTGCCACCTCTCATCGCGGAGATGAGCAGTTCTTC. Translated: CATSHRGDEQFF.